The rows below give T cell receptor beta chains drawn from one sample of a study of spatial heterogeneity in lung cancer. TCRdb passed the 5' RACE reads through MiXCR, listing each CDR3 protein once. The sample lists about 38,000 distinct CDR3 sequences; around 7% were seen once. The starting material was PBMCs, obtained at surgery. Receptors were obtained from a male donor with early-stage non-small cell lung cancer. Each CDR3 is given with its conserved first and last residue. The order of the fields is V gene, D gene, J gene, clone size, CDR3 protein, CDR3 DNA. A D gene is named only where the DNA matches it firmly. Size values are once, few and many counts, or a class for expanded clones, and some rows have none.

TRBV7-2,-,TRBJ2-5,many,CASSLSGTQYF,TGTGCCAGCAGCTTATCCGGGACCCAGTACTTC
TRBV5-1,-,TRBJ1-1,many,CASSPRPESTEAFF,TGCGCCAGCAGCCCGAGACCTGAGAGCACTGAAGCTTTCTTT
TRBV18,-,TRBJ2-2,many,CASSPTGDNTGELFF,TGTGCCAGCTCACCGACTGGAGATAACACCGGGGAGCTGTTTTTT
TRBV6-2/TRBV6-3,-,TRBJ2-7,-,CASSRGRGQYF,TGTGCCAGCAGCCGCGGTCGTGGGCAGTACTTC
TRBV12-3/TRBV12-4,TRBD1,TRBJ2-2,many,CASSPGTATQLFF,TGTGCCAGCAGTCCCGGGACAGCAACTCAGCTGTTTTTT
TRBV20-1,TRBD2,TRBJ2-1,-,CSARDRRRVAGANEQFF,TGCAGTGCTAGAGATCGTAGGCGGGTAGCGGGAGCAAATGAGCAGTTCTTC
TRBV7-2,-,TRBJ2-3,medium-sized,CASSLDSSTDTQYF,TGTGCCAGCAGCCTGGACTCAAGCACAGATACGCAGTATTTT
TRBV7-9,-,TRBJ2-3,-,CASTPRGWGGTDTQYF,TGTGCCAGCACCCCCCGGGGGTGGGGGGGCACAGATACGCAGTATTTT
TRBV27,TRBD1,TRBJ1-6,-,CASSLQGANTPLHF,TGTGCCAGCAGTCTCCAGGGGGCGAACACCCCCCTCCACTTT
TRBV12-3/TRBV12-4,-,TRBJ2-5,many,CASSLFEGETQYF,TGTGCCAGCAGTTTGTTTGAGGGAGAGACCCAGTACTTC
TRBV27,TRBD2,TRBJ2-1,-,CATLGLAGGAYNEQFF,TGTGCCACCTTGGGCTTAGCGGGAGGAGCCTACAATGAGCAGTTCTTC
TRBV6-2/TRBV6-3,TRBD1,TRBJ2-1,few,CASSYSGQPVKQFF,TGTGCCAGCAGTTACTCGGGACAGCCGGTCAAGCAGTTCTTC
TRBV2,-,TRBJ1-4,many,CASSPWRAANEKLFF,TGTGCCAGCAGTCCATGGCGGGCAGCTAATGAAAAACTGTTTTTT